A single sample gave rise to the 27 T cell receptor beta chains below, sequenced in a study of blood T cell repertoires in COVID-19. Profiling relied on immunoSEQ multiplex PCR, and the TCRdb table lists in-frame clones only, not all of them. This table has some 240,000 clones, about 85% appearing once. Sequenced sample: peripheral blood. The receptors here all came from a man aged 55 to 70 who had recovered from COVID-19.

V is TRBV11-2 and J is TRBJ2-1; 9 positions agree with TRBD2. The CDR3 contains 14 residues. V lost 6 bases and J lost 4; bases outside the gene matches: 4. Germline assignment: CDR1 SGHAT and CDR2 FQNNGV. For the CDR3, the DNA is TGTGCCAGCAGAGGACTAGCGCAATACAATGAGCAGTTCTTC. Its translation is CASRGLAQYNEQFF.

This clone was picked up one time. The gene calls are TRBV7-2 and TRBJ1-4, with 8 nucleotides matching TRBD1. Germline V CDR1 and CDR2: SGHTA, FQGNSA. The junction had 6 bases not matched to a gene; V was cut back by 5 bases and J by 4 bases. The CDR3 covers 15 residues. CDR3 sequence (DNA): TGTGCCAGCAGCCCCCGGACAGGGCTTAATGAAAAACTGTTTTTT. Protein product: CASSPRTGLNEKLFF.

For the CDR3, the DNA is TGTGCCAGCAGTGAACAGTTTGAGCAGTTCTTC. Its translation: CASSEQFEQFF. V usage is TRBV2 and J usage is TRBJ2-1; D is ambiguous. V was pared by 2 bases and J by 9 bases, with 5 bases between. This CDR3 has 11 amino acids. Germline-derived CDR1 and CDR2 are SNHLY and FYNNEI.

This clone has just a few counts. This sequence joins TRBV7-9 and TRBJ1-1; D unclear. The CDR3 contains 14 residues. In germline, CDR1 is SEHNR, CDR2 FQNEAQ (reference sequence). V was cut by 4 bases and J by 4 bases, with 13 bases left in between. CDR3 DNA: TGTGCCAGCAGCTCCGCGGGAGGCGGCACTGAAGCTTTCTTT. It specifies CASSSAGGGTEAFF.

CDR3 amino acids: CATSRGFPGLAGNEQFF. CDR3 DNA: TGTGCCACCAGCAGAGGGTTTCCGGGACTAGCGGGGAATGAGCAGTTCTTC. This chain links TRBV15 with TRBJ2-1; TRBD2 matches at 13 bases. J was trimmed by 7 bases and V by 1 base; bases with no gene match: 7. The CDR3 spans 17 residues. Germline CDR1 LNHNV, CDR2 YYDKDF (reference sequence). The full variable domain, in which reference TRBV15 and TRBJ2-1 provide the parts outside the CDR3, is DAMVIQNPRYQVTQFGKPVTLSCSQTLNHNVMYWYQQKSSQAPKLLFHYYDKDFNNEADTPDNFQSRRPNTSFCFLDIRSPGLGDTAMYLCATSRGFPGLAGNEQFFGPGTRLTVL.

The CDR3 nucleotides are TGTGCCAGCAGTTGGGGGGGGACAGATACGCAGTATTTT. Translating gives CASSWGGTDTQYF. The rearrangement links TRBV12-3 or TRBV12-4 to TRBJ2-3, with 7 bases that match TRBD2. This CDR3 has 13 residues. With 4 bases clipped from V and 3 bases from J, the junction kept 1 base outside the gene matches.

The V gene is TRBV7-9, the J gene TRBJ2-3; 9 nucleotides align to TRBD2. The CDR3 covers 14 residues. Germline assignment: CDR1 SEHNR and CDR2 FQNEAQ (reference sequence). The trim removed 3 bases at V and 8 bases at J, leaving 6 bases unmatched. CDR3: CASSLVAGVGTQYF. The CDR3, as DNA: TGTGCCAGCAGCTTGGTAGCGGGGGTGGGTACGCAGTATTTT. The full variable domain, in which reference TRBV7-9 and TRBJ2-3 provide the parts outside the CDR3, is DTGVSQNPRHKITKRGQNVTFRCDPISEHNRLYWYRQTLGQGPEFLTYFQNEAQLEKSRLLSDRFSAERPKGSFSTLEIQRTEQGDSAMYLCASSLVAGVGTQYFGPGTRLTVL.

CDR3 region: CAGNGQGAAGNTIYF. In nucleotides, the CDR3 is TGTGCCGGCAACGGACAGGGGGCGGCTGGAAACACCATATATTTT. The chain couples TRBV6-5 to TRBJ1-3; 11 bases line up with TRBD1. The CDR3 has 15 amino acids. Losses at the gene ends were 11 bases for V and 2 bases for J; bases not matched to a gene: 8. Germline V lookup: CDR1 MNHEY, CDR2 SVGAGI.

This chain connects TRBV27 to TRBJ2-4; D possibly corresponds to TRBD2 (7 bases). The germline gives CDR1 MNHEY, CDR2 SMNVEV (reference sequence). Trimming took off 5 bases at V and 6 bases at J, with 17 bases between the two ends. The CDR3 is 15 amino acids. CDR3 sequence reads: CASSTIKGGVNIQYF. CDR3 nucleotides: TGTGCCAGCAGTACGATTAAGGGGGGGGTAAACATTCAGTACTTC.

This clone was seen more than once but under ten times. The genes are TRBV24-1 and TRBJ1-1, with TRBD1 identical over 9 bases. The CDR3 contains 16 residues. Germline-derived CDR1 and CDR2 are KGHDR and SFDVKD. The ends lost 7 bases at V and 1 base at J; junction bases unmatched: 9. The CDR3 nucleotides are TGTGCCACCAGCGCACCTACAGGGGGCGAGAACACTGAAGCTTTCTTT. It codes for CATSAPTGGENTEAFF.

The chain joins TRBV5-8 to TRBJ2-3, with 7 bases aligning to TRBD1. Germline V gene sequence: CDR1 SGHTS, CDR2 YDEGEE. With V trimmed by 6 bases and J by 9 bases, 7 bases remained unmatched. The CDR3 has 12 amino acids. In nucleotides, the CDR3 is TGTGCCAGCACCATACAGGGGTACACGCAGTATTTT. Its protein is CASTIQGYTQYF. Complete variable domain (other parts from reference TRBV5-8 and TRBJ2-3): EAGVTQSPTHLIKTRGQQATLRCSPISGHTSVYWYQQALGLGLQFLLWYDEGEERNRGNFPPRFSGRQFPNYSSELNVNALELEDSALYLCASTIQGYTQYFGPGTRLTVL.

The V gene is TRBV3-1 (or the pseudogene TRBV3-2), the J gene TRBJ2-2; 9 bases are a match to TRBD2. Germline CDR1 LGHDT, CDR2 YNNKEL (reference sequence). V lost 4 bases and J lost 5; bases outside the gene matches: 5. This CDR3 is 15 amino acids long. This chain's CDR3 is CASSPSGLATGELFF. The DNA of the CDR3 is TGTGCCAGCAGCCCATCTGGACTAGCGACCGGGGAGCTGTTTTTT.

This rearrangement joins TRBV7-8 to TRBJ1-1; D is undetermined. The germline V gene encodes CDR1 SGHVS and CDR2 FQNEAQ. Trimming shortened V by 5 bases and J by 5 bases, and 21 bases separated the two germline ends. This CDR3 is 16 amino acids long. The CDR3 is CASSRRADVGRTEAFF. DNA of the CDR3: TGTGCCAGCAGCCGGAGGGCAGACGTCGGAAGGACTGAAGCTTTCTTT.

CDR3 coding DNA: TGTGCCAGCAGCTCCAACGACAAACCTAGAAGGGGGACTGAAGCTTTCTTT. Protein product: CASSSNDKPRRGTEAFF. This sequence joins TRBV7-9 and TRBJ1-1, with a possible D match to TRBD1 (6 bases). V lost 4 bases and J lost 5, with 23 bases in between. The CDR3 contains 17 residues. Per the germline V gene, CDR1 is SEHNR and CDR2 is FQNEAQ (reference sequence). Looking up the rest from reference TRBV7-9 and TRBJ1-1 gives the full variable domain: DTGVSQNPRHKITKRGQNVTFRCDPISEHNRLYWYRQTLGQGPEFLTYFQNEAQLEKSRLLSDRFSAERPKGSFSTLEIQRTEQGDSAMYLCASSSNDKPRRGTEAFFGQGTRLTVV.

This chain uses TRBV30 with TRBJ1-4; 7 bases are shared with TRBD1. Trimming at V came to 2 bases and at J to 4 bases, leaving 4 bases not matched to a gene. Germline V CDR1 and CDR2: GTSNPN, SVGIG (reference sequence). This CDR3 comprises 14 residues. CDR3 nucleotide sequence: TGTGCCTGGAGTCCGGGACAGATTAATGAAAAACTGTTTTTT. This codes for CAWSPGQINEKLFF.

The rearrangement links TRBV5-1 to TRBJ1-4, with TRBD1 matching 7 bases. The CDR3 contains 15 residues. Germline V gives CDR1 SGHRS, CDR2 YFSETQ. V gave up 0 bases and J gave up 7 bases; unmatched junction bases: 6. Here the CDR3 DNA reads TGCGCCAGCAGCTTGGTCGGACAGGTCGGTGAAAAACTGTTTTTT. It translates to CASSLVGQVGEKLFF. Using reference TRBV5-1 and TRBJ1-4 for the parts outside the CDR3, the full variable domain is KAGVTQTPRYLIKTRGQQVTLSCSPISGHRSVSWYQQTPGQGLQFLFEYFSETQRNKGNFPGRFSGRQFSNSRSEMNVSTLELGDSALYLCASSLVGQVGEKLFFGSGTQLSVL.

This clone was found once. The rearrangement joins TRBV24-1 to TRBJ2-5; possibly TRBD2 for D (6 bases). Germline V gene data show CDR1 as KGHDR and CDR2 as SFDVKD. The CDR3 covers 16 residues. The V gene lost 5 bases and the J gene lost 5 bases, with 20 bases spanning the gap. The CDR3 spells CATSGGVNRDLETQYF. The CDR3 DNA reads TGTGCCACCAGTGGTGGGGTAAACCGGGACTTGGAGACCCAGTACTTC.

This chain joins TRBV6-1 and TRBJ2-3; tentatively, D is TRBD1 (6 bases). This CDR3 has 16 amino acids. V was pared by 3 bases and J by 0 bases, with 13 bases between. Per the germline V gene, CDR1 is MNHNS and CDR2 is SASEGT. The CDR3 coding sequence is TGTGCCAGCAGTGACTTCAGGGGCGGGAGCACAGATACGCAGTATTTT. Translating it yields CASSDFRGGSTDTQYF.

The sample holds one count of this clone. The V call is TRBV24-1, the J call TRBJ2-1; 7 nucleotides agree with TRBD2. This CDR3 spans 15 amino acids. V lost 4 bases and J lost 4; bases outside the gene matches: 6. CDR1 and CDR2 from the germline V gene are KGHDR and SFDVKD. The CDR3 nucleotides read TGTGCCACCAGTGACCCGGGGACTACATACAATGAGCAGTTCTTC. Translation: CATSDPGTTYNEQFF.

Comment on this clone: Other DNA sequences in this specimen translate into the identical CDR3. This chain connects TRBV18 to TRBJ2-3; 7 nucleotides match TRBD1. Per germline, CDR1 KGHSH and CDR2 LQKENI. CDR3 size: 14 residues. V was clipped by 4 bases and J by 2 bases; unmatched bases: 3. The CDR3: CASSRTGATDTQYF. CDR3 nucleotides: TGTGCCAGCTCACGTACAGGGGCCACAGATACGCAGTATTTT.

The J gene is TRBJ1-1, the V gene TRBV5-1; 8 bases line up with TRBD1. The V and J ends lost 3 bases and 5 bases, in that order; junction bases with no gene match: 6. This CDR3 has 14 amino acids. Looked up from germline, CDR1 is SGHRS and CDR2 is YFSETQ. CDR3 nucleotide sequence: TGCGCCAGCAGCTCAGGGGGCAGGGAAACTGAAGCTTTCTTT. Residues: CASSSGGRETEAFF.

This rearrangement joins TRBV3-1 (or the pseudogene TRBV3-2) to TRBJ1-6; no clear D gene. The CDR3 extends over 17 amino acids. The V and J ends lost 0 bases and 0 bases respectively, with 9 bases between them. The germline V gene has CDR1 LGHDT and CDR2 YNNKEL (reference sequence). CDR3 nucleotide sequence: TGTGCCAGCAGCCAAGATTTAACTAGCTCCTATAATTCACCCCTCCACTTT. It specifies CASSQDLTSSYNSPLHF.

The chain carries TRBV28 and TRBJ2-7; no definite D call. The CDR3 sequence is 12 residues long. The V and J ends lost 5 bases and 2 bases respectively, with 7 bases between them. Germline CDR1 and CDR2: MDHEN and SYDVKM. This chain's CDR3 is CASSLLTYEQYF. The CDR3 nucleotides read TGTGCCAGCAGTCTGTTAACCTACGAGCAGTACTTC.

The V call is TRBV27, the J call TRBJ1-6, with TRBD1 matching over 12 bases. Germline assignment: CDR1 MNHEY and CDR2 SMNVEV (reference sequence). The ends lost 4 bases at V and 7 bases at J; junction bases unmatched: 2. There are 15 residues in the CDR3. The CDR3 sequence is CASSWGQGANSPLHF. CDR3 in DNA: TGTGCCAGCAGTTGGGGACAGGGGGCGAATTCACCCCTCCACTTT.

The J gene is TRBJ2-1, the V gene TRBV7-6; 7 nucleotides line up with TRBD2. The CDR3 covers 16 residues. Germline V gene data show CDR1 as SGHVS and CDR2 as FNYEAQ. The V segment lost 0 bases and the J segment 7 bases; nucleotides outside the gene matches: 9. For the CDR3, the DNA is TGTGCCAGCAGCTTAGCATCGGGGGGTATCTTGAATGAGCAGTTCTTC. This sequence encodes CASSLASGGILNEQFF.

The V call is TRBV18, the J call TRBJ1-1; D possibly corresponds to TRBD1 (5 bases). CDR3 length: 16 residues. The germline V and J ends were trimmed by 3 bases and 2 bases, with 16 bases remaining between them. Germline assignment: CDR1 KGHSH and CDR2 LQKENI. The CDR3 here is CASSPDRPRSNTEAFF. The DNA of the CDR3 is TGTGCCAGCTCACCCGACAGACCCCGAAGTAACACTGAAGCTTTCTTT.

The chain links TRBV30 to TRBJ1-1; no firm D call. Trimming removed 2 bases at V and 2 bases at J, with 9 bases between. Germline V lookup: CDR1 GTSNPN, CDR2 SVGIG (reference sequence). There are 13 residues in the CDR3. The CDR3 nucleotides are TGTGCCTGGAGTCGTTTAGCCAACACTGAAGCTTTCTTT. Protein sequence: CAWSRLANTEAFF. Together with reference TRBV30 and TRBJ1-1, the CDR3 gives the full variable domain: SQTIHQWPATLVQPVGSPLSLECTVEGTSNPNLYWYRQAAGRGLQLLFYSVGIGQISSEVPQNLSASRPQDRQFILSSKKLLLSDSGFYLCAWSRLANTEAFFGQGTRLTVV.